A single sample is the source of the 24 T cell receptor beta chains below, sequenced in a study of T-cell memory formation after mild COVID-19. TCRdb re-called the 5' RACE reads with MiXCR, one entry per CDR3 protein. Among 350,000 to 450,000 distinct CDR3 sequences listed, under 30% were seen once. Sequences were obtained from PBMCs or a T cell subset sorted from them (not recorded which). The source of these receptors is an adult woman who had mild COVID-19 (a few samples of this study predate the infection). Cell type and time point are not known.

This clonotype has more than one count but fewer than ten. The V and J genes are TRBV7-9 and TRBJ1-1; D gene ambiguous. Trimming took 5 bases from V and 6 from J, leaving 7 bases between them. CDR1 is SEHNR, CDR2 FQNEAQ, per germline (reference sequence). This CDR3 spans 11 amino acids. Written as DNA, the CDR3 is TGTGCCAGCAGCCGGGAAGCTGAAGCTTTCTTT. Translating gives CASSREAEAFF. The entire variable domain, with the rest obtained from reference TRBV7-9 and TRBJ1-1, is as follows: DTGVSQNPRHKITKRGQNVTFRCDPISEHNRLYWYRQTLGQGPEFLTYFQNEAQLEKSRLLSDRFSAERPKGSFSTLEIQRTEQGDSAMYLCASSREAEAFFGQGTRLTVV.

The rearrangement links TRBV18 to TRBJ2-3, with D unresolved. The V and J ends lost 2 bases and 6 bases respectively, with 15 bases between them. In germline, CDR1 is KGHSH, CDR2 LQKENI. CDR3 length: 15 amino acids. The CDR3 DNA follows: TGTGCCAGCTCACCAGCCCCCCTCCGGGTGGATACGCAGTATTTT. It yields the protein CASSPAPLRVDTQYF. Filled out from reference TRBV18 and TRBJ2-3, the complete variable domain reads NAGVMQNPRHLVRRRGQEARLRCSPMKGHSHVYWYRQLPEEGLKFMVYLQKENIIDESGMPKERFSAEFPKEGPSILRIQQVVRGDSAAYFCASSPAPLRVDTQYFGPGTRLTVL.

This chain links TRBV7-9 with TRBJ1-4, with unresolved D. The CDR3 consists of 11 residues. The V and J ends lost 2 bases and 8 bases respectively, with 3 bases between them. Per the germline V gene, CDR1 is SEHNR and CDR2 is FQNEAQ (reference sequence). CDR3 loop: CASSLYEKLFF. In DNA, the CDR3 is TGTGCCAGCAGCTTATACGAAAAACTGTTTTTT.

This clonotype came up a few times. The CDR3: CASSPLRDEQFF. CDR3 in DNA: TGCGCCAGCAGTCCCCTCCGGGATGAGCAGTTCTTC. This chain uses TRBV5-1 with TRBJ2-1; the D is unclear. Germline loops: CDR1 SGHRS, CDR2 YFSETQ. The V end was cut by 5 bases, the J end by 8 bases, with 11 bases between. This CDR3 comprises 12 residues.

This clonotype was seen a few times. This chain connects TRBV4-2 to TRBJ2-5; perhaps D is TRBD1 or TRBD2 (5 bases each). Germline CDR1 reads LGHNA; CDR2 reads YNFKEQ. The CDR3 consists of 16 residues. Trimming cost V 0 bases and J 4 bases, with 15 bases left between them. The CDR3 DNA is TGTGCCAGCAGCCAAGATCGGGACCCTGCCCGAGAGACCCAGTACTTC. This translates into CASSQDRDPARETQYF.

This clonotype was observed a handful of times. The chain is built from TRBV6-2 or TRBV6-3 and TRBJ2-7, with 11 bases fitting TRBD1. The CDR3 sequence is 14 residues long. Germline assignment: CDR1 MNHEY and CDR2 SVGEGT. With V trimmed by 7 bases and J by 4 bases, 6 bases remained unmatched. The CDR3 bases are TGTGCCAGCACCCCGGACAGGGGGCTGTACGAGCAGTACTTC. Amino acids: CASTPDRGLYEQYF.

The rearrangement links TRBV20-1 to TRBJ1-2; no definite D call. The CDR3 loop spans 14 amino acids. Germline V CDR1 and CDR2: DFQATT, SNEGSKA (reference sequence). Trimming removed 0 bases from V and 4 bases from J, with 12 bases in between. In nucleotides, the CDR3 is TGCAGTGCTAGAGAAAAAGGTTTGAGCTATGGCTACACCTTC. This gives the protein CSAREKGLSYGYTF.

This clonotype came up a few times. J is TRBJ2-5 and V is TRBV4-1; a possible D gene is TRBD2 (7 bases). The CDR3 totals 15 residues. Germline V gives CDR1 MGHRA, CDR2 YSYEKL. Between the trimmed V and J ends, which lost 0 bases and 7 bases, there was a span of 15 bases. The CDR3 DNA reads as TGCGCCAGCAGCCAAGAGGGGGGCGGGGGAGCGACCCAGTACTTC. Amino acids: CASSQEGGGGATQYF.

V and J are TRBV5-1 and TRBJ2-3; D is uncertain. Trimming left V 2 bases short and J 3 bases short, with 16 bases between. CDR1 and CDR2 from the germline V gene are SGHRS and YFSETQ. CDR3 length equals 16 residues. The DNA of the CDR3 is TGCGCCAGCAGCTTCCTCGGACGCCCTGGGACAGATACGCAGTATTTT. It encodes CASSFLGRPGTDTQYF.

This clonotype was recorded a few times. The chain has TRBV5-1 and TRBJ1-1, with TRBD1 matching over 7 bases. The CDR3 runs to 16 residues. With V trimmed by 0 bases and J by 1 base, 6 bases remained unmatched. Germline CDR1 and CDR2: SGHRS and YFSETQ. The CDR3 sequence: CASSLEEGAANTEAFF. The CDR3 DNA sequence: TGCGCCAGCAGCTTGGAGGAGGGGGCCGCGAACACTGAAGCTTTCTTT.

The genes are TRBV5-1 and TRBJ2-3, with a tentative D call TRBD1 (6 bases). The CDR3 is 15 amino acids. Germline lookup yields CDR1 SGHRS and CDR2 YFSETQ. The V end was cut by 0 bases, the J end by 2 bases, with 10 bases between. The CDR3 loop is CASSLAQGLTDTQYF. The CDR3, as DNA: TGCGCCAGCAGCTTGGCACAGGGCCTCACAGATACGCAGTATTTT.

This clonotype showed up many times. The V gene is TRBV12-3 or TRBV12-4, the J gene TRBJ2-3; no reliable D call. V was clipped by 8 bases and J by 0 bases, with 12 bases between them. The CDR3 has 14 residues. CDR3: CASGMTASTDTQYF. The CDR3 DNA is TGTGCCAGCGGAATGACGGCTAGCACAGATACGCAGTATTTT.

The V and J genes are TRBV2 and TRBJ2-3, with 7 nucleotides matching TRBD2. The junction had 8 bases not matched to a gene; V was cut back by 3 bases and J by 11 bases. This CDR3 region has 13 residues. The V gene's germline CDR1 is SNHLY and CDR2 FYNNEI. CDR3 nucleotides: TGTGCCAGCAGTGAGATTGTAGGACTAGAGCAGTATTTT. As protein: CASSEIVGLEQYF.

This clonotype was detected only a few times. The chain couples TRBV5-1 to TRBJ2-7; tentative D call: TRBD1 (6 bases). CDR1 and CDR2 from the germline V gene are SGHRS and YFSETQ. V lost 0 bases and J 1 base, leaving 11 bases between the germline ends. The CDR3 spans 15 residues. CDR3 amino acids: CASSLVWGLSYEQYF. Written as DNA, the CDR3 is TGCGCCAGCAGCTTGGTTTGGGGGCTATCCTACGAGCAGTACTTC.

For this clonotype: The junction differs from germline at one of its ends, possibly a read error. The chain joins TRBV4-3 to TRBJ2-1; TRBD2 matches 7 bases. This CDR3 is built from 13 residues. Germline V gene data show CDR1 as LGHNA and CDR2 as YSLEER. CDR3 protein: CASSQDHREVPTF. CDR3 nucleotide sequence: TGCGCCAGCAGCCAAGATCACCGGGAGGTACCTACCTTC.

The V gene is TRBV25-1, the J gene TRBJ2-7, with TRBD1 matching over 11 bases. The CDR3 covers 17 residues. CDR1 is MGHDK, CDR2 SYGVNS, per germline. J gave up 2 bases and V 6 bases, and 12 bases lay outside the gene matches. The CDR3 DNA reads TGTGCCAGCAGCCCCCATTGGGGGACAGGGGGTACCTACGAGCAGTACTTC. It yields the protein CASSPHWGTGGTYEQYF.

This clonotype appeared a few times. V usage is TRBV7-9 and J usage is TRBJ2-1, with D perhaps matching TRBD1 (6 bases). The CDR3 length is 16 residues. The ends were cut back, 5 bases at V and 0 bases at J, with 14 bases in the middle. CDR1 is SEHNR and CDR2 is FQNEAQ in the germline V gene (reference sequence). CDR3 DNA sequence: TGTGCCAGCAGCCTGGCACAGGGAGACTCCTACAATGAGCAGTTCTTC. It codes for CASSLAQGDSYNEQFF.

The genes are TRBV5-1 and TRBJ2-5, with 9 bases identical to TRBD2. The CDR3 loop spans 16 amino acids. CDR1 is SGHRS and CDR2 is YFSETQ in the germline V gene. V shed 2 bases and J 1 base; nucleotides not matched to a gene: 6. Written as DNA, the CDR3 is TGCGCCAGCAGCTTTGGTAGCGGGAGTGGCCAAGAGACCCAGTACTTC. Translating it yields CASSFGSGSGQETQYF.

CDR3 protein: CASVNHPGTGGAGSYNEQFF. Written as DNA, the CDR3 is TGTGCCAGCGTCAACCACCCCGGGACAGGGGGCGCAGGGTCCTACAATGAGCAGTTCTTC. The chain couples TRBV12-3 or TRBV12-4 to TRBJ2-1; 12 bases align to TRBD1. V was clipped by 8 bases and J by 1 base; unmatched bases: 18. This CDR3 has 20 residues.

The chain combines TRBV9 with TRBJ2-3, with a possible D match to TRBD2 (5 bases). CDR1 is SGDLS, CDR2 YYNGEE, per germline. The CDR3 is 14 residues long. Between the trimmed V and J ends, which lost 0 bases and 8 bases, there was a span of 13 bases. The CDR3 sequence is CASSVVDSWGTQYF. In nucleotides, the CDR3 is TGTGCCAGCAGCGTAGTGGACTCTTGGGGTACGCAGTATTTT. Together with reference TRBV9 and TRBJ2-3, the CDR3 gives the full variable domain: DSGVTQTPKHLITATGQRVTLRCSPRSGDLSVYWYQQSLDQGLQFLIQYYNGEERAKGNILERFSAQQFPDLHSELNLSSLELGDSALYFCASSVVDSWGTQYFGPGTRLTVL.

The table lists this clonotype with a few counts. The chain uses TRBV5-5 and TRBJ2-3; 7 bases agree with TRBD2. CDR1 and CDR2 from the germline V gene are SGHKS and YYEKEE (reference sequence). V shed 1 base and J 4 bases; nucleotides not matched to a gene: 3. The CDR3 extends over 14 amino acids. CDR3 amino acids: CASSLLAGSDTQYF. As DNA, the CDR3 is TGTGCCAGCAGCTTGTTAGCGGGCTCAGATACGCAGTATTTT.

This clonotype turned up a few times. The gene calls are TRBV5-1 and TRBJ2-4; D gene ambiguous. This CDR3 comprises 17 residues. Germline CDR1 and CDR2: SGHRS and YFSETQ. Trimming cost V 0 bases and J 0 bases, with 13 bases left between them. CDR3 coding DNA: TGCGCCAGCAGCTTGGAACCTAACAGTATAGCCAAAAACATTCAGTACTTC. Translated: CASSLEPNSIAKNIQYF.

J is TRBJ2-6 and V is TRBV2; D call uncertain. This CDR3 is built from 15 residues. Trimming removed 8 bases from V and 0 bases from J, with 11 bases in between. CDR1 is SNHLY, CDR2 FYNNEI, per germline. The CDR3 region is CASSLTLSGANVLTF. As DNA, the CDR3 is TGTGCCAGCTCATTGACTCTCTCTGGGGCCAACGTCCTGACTTTC.

This clonotype was recorded a few times. V and J are TRBV7-6 and TRBJ2-3, with D tentatively TRBD2 (5 bases). CDR1 SGHVS and CDR2 FNYEAQ come from the germline V gene. The V gene lost 1 base and the J gene lost 2 bases, with 10 bases spanning the gap. The CDR3 runs 15 residues. The CDR3 sequence is CASSLGPGYTDTQYF. As DNA, the CDR3 is TGTGCCAGCAGCTTAGGGCCGGGATACACAGATACGCAGTATTTT. The full variable domain, rest sourced from reference TRBV7-6 and TRBJ2-3, is GAGVSQSPRYKVTKRGQDVALRCDPISGHVSLYWYRQALGQGPEFLTYFNYEAQQDKSGLPNDRFSAERPEGSISTLTIQRTEQRDSAMYRCASSLGPGYTDTQYFGPGTRLTVL.